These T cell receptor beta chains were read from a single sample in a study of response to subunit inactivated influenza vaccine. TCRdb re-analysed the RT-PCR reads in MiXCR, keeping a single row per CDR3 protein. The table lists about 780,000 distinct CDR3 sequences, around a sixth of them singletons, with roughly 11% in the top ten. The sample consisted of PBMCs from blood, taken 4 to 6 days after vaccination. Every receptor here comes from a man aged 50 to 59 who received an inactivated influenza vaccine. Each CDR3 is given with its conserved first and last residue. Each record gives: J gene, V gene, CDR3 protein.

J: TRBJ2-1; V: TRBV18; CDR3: CASSTPLAGVYNEQFF
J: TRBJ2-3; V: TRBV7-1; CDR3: CAASSSTGSTSGNHQAADTQYF
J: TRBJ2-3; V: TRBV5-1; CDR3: CASSDPGLAGGTQYF
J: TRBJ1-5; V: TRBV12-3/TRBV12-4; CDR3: CASSRGPSNQPQHF
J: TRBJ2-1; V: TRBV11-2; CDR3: CASSLVQGGRNEQFF
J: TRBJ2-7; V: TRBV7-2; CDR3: CASSLEEGRYEQYF
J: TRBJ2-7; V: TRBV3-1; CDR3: CASSAISGSPRNEQYF
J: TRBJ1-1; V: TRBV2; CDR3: CASKGGENTEAFF
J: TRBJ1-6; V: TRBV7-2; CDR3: CASSGGQPKPLHF
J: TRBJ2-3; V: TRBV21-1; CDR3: CASSNLGVHTDTQYF
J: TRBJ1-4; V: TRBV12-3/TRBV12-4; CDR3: CASSLVLDSGLFF
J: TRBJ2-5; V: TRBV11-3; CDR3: CASSEGLAGDETQYF
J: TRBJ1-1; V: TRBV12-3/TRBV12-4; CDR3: CASSPPDRLNTEAFF
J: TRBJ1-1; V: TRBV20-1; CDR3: CSAPSWTKNTEAFF
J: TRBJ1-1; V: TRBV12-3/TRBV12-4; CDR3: CASSLAREAFF
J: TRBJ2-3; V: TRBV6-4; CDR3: CASSGGPTDTQYF
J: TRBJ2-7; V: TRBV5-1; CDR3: CASALGQGPYEQYF
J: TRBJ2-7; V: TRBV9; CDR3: CASRGLGDEQYF
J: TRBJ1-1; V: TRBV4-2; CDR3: CASSGRLNTEAFF
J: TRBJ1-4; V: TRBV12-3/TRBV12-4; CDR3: CASSLTQGGEKLFF
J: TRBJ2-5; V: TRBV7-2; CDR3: CASSYSLRQETQYF
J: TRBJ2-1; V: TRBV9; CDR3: CASSATGTENNEQFF
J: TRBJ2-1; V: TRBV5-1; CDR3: CASSLGGQANNEQFF
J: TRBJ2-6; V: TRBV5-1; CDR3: CASSLVGRRSGANVLTF
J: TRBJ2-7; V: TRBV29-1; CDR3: CSVGGLAGGQTYEQYF
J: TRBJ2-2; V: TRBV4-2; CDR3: CASSQAGGRDTGELFF
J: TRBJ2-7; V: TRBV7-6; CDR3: CASSLNEAYERYF
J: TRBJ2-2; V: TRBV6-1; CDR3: CASSWTGGDTGELFF
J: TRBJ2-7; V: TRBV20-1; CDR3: CSARGAGAVYEQYF
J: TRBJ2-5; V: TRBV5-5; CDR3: CASSRADGLGETQYF
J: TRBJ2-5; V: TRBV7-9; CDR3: CASRGDGRTFETQYF
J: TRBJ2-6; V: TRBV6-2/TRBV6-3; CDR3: CASSYHDVFLVSGANVLTF
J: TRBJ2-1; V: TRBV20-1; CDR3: CSTPNWRSSYNEQFF
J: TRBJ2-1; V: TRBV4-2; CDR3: CASSQDPHNNEQFF
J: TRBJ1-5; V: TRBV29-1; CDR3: CSALVSNQPQHF
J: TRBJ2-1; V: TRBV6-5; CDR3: CASSYSFIGTSRFNEQFF
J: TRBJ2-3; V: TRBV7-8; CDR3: CASSLARVTDTQYF
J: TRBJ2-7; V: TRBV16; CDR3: CASSQFARDYSYEQYF
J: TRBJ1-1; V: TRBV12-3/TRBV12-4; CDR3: CASSLPHAGTEAFF
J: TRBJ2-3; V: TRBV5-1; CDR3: CASSFGAPSTDTQYF
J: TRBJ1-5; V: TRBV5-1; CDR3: CASSFGPGSNQPQHF
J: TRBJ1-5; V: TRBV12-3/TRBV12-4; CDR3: CASSSDFDSNQPQHF
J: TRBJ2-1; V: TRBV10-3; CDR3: CAISDLAGVVNNEQFF
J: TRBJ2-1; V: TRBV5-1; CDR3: CASSLVAQGTYNEQFF
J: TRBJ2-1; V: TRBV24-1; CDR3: CATSDPAGDEQFF
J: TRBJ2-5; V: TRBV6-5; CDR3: CASSSWTSGRAGFQETQYF
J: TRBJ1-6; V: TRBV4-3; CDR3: CASSQGWAGGSPLHF
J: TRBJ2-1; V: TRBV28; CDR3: CASSLTGTMNNEQFF
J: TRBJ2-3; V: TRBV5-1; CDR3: CASRTGGSDTQYF
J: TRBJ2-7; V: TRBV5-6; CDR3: CASSYGTSRKSVYEQYF
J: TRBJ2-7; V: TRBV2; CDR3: CASSENQGAIHEQYF
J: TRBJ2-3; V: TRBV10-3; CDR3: CAIRPAGADTQYF